The 26 T cell receptor beta chains presented below share a single source sample, sequenced in a study of blood T cells in healthy people across ages. Primed by a sample-barcoded 5' primer and a J-beta primer mix, a second PCR proceeded for about 7 to 12 cycles. MiXCR, applied by TCRdb to the 5' RACE reads, yields one record per CDR3 protein. This sample has hundreds of thousands of distinct CDR3 sequences, with 58% found just once. What was sequenced was blood. The receptors stem from a man aged 30 to 45 in good health.

The chain joins TRBV28 to TRBJ2-1, with D unresolved. The J call could be wrong; TRBJ2-7 is a better fit for the DNA end. In germline, CDR1 is MDHEN, CDR2 SYDVKM. This CDR3 region has 14 residues. The CDR3, as DNA: TGTGCCAGCAGTTTCCCGGATACCTACAATGAGCAGTACTTC. It encodes CASSFPDTYNEQYF.

This sequence joins TRBV20-1 and TRBJ1-1; 11 bases are shared with TRBD1. V was pared by 6 bases and J by 5 bases, with 5 bases of the junction left unmatched. CDR1 and CDR2 from the germline V gene are DFQATT and SNEGSKA (reference sequence). This CDR3 has 13 residues. CDR3: CSAQDRGQTEAFF. Here the CDR3 DNA reads TGCAGTGCCCAGGACAGGGGGCAGACTGAAGCTTTCTTT.

This clonotype was observed a handful of times. This sequence joins TRBV29-1 and TRBJ2-7; 13 bases match TRBD2. The germline V gene has CDR1 SQVTM and CDR2 ANQGSEA. V was clipped by 6 bases and J by 1 base; unmatched bases: 3. The CDR3 is 14 residues long. CDR3 sequence (DNA): TGCAGCGTGGCGACTAGCGGGGGGTCCTACGAGCAGTACTTC. Translation gives CSVATSGGSYEQYF.

This sequence joins TRBV7-2 and TRBJ2-1, with D tentatively TRBD1 (6 bases). V lost 5 bases to trimming and J lost 6 bases, with 17 bases between them. Per the germline V gene, CDR1 is SGHTA and CDR2 is FQGNSA. This CDR3 is built from 15 residues. The CDR3 region is CASSVSRGAPNEQFF. CDR3 DNA: TGTGCCAGCAGCGTTAGCAGGGGCGCCCCCAATGAGCAGTTCTTC.

This chain connects TRBV9 to TRBJ2-7, with 9 bases fitting TRBD2. The CDR3 is made up of 15 amino acids. Germline V lookup: CDR1 SGDLS, CDR2 YYNGEE. V shed 4 bases and J 9 bases; nucleotides not matched to a gene: 14. The CDR3 coding sequence is TGTGCCAGCAGCATGGGCCTAGCGGGAATCAGCGCGCAGTACTTC. Translated: CASSMGLAGISAQYF.

The chain joins TRBV7-9 to TRBJ2-3; the match to TRBD2 covers 9 bases. Trimming cost V 3 bases and J 0 bases; bases outside gene matches: 4. CDR1 SEHNR and CDR2 FQNEAQ come from the germline V gene (reference sequence). CDR3 length: 16 residues. CDR3 nucleotides: TGTGCCAGCAGCTTCAGACTAGCGGCAAGCACAGATACGCAGTATTTT. Its translation is CASSFRLAASTDTQYF.

In this sample, this clonotype turned up a few times. V is TRBV6-5 and J is TRBJ1-2, with D perhaps TRBD1 (5 bases). Germline loops: CDR1 MNHEY, CDR2 SVGAGI. V lost 4 bases to trimming and J lost 2 bases, with 8 bases between them. The CDR3 covers 13 residues. Here the CDR3 DNA reads TGTGCCAGCAGTTCTTCAGGGAACTATGGCTACACCTTC. This sequence encodes CASSSSGNYGYTF.

This rearrangement joins TRBV2 to TRBJ2-4; no reliable D call. The J call could be wrong; TRBJ2-5 is a better fit for the DNA end. The CDR3 runs 15 residues. Germline V CDR1 and CDR2: SNHLY, FYNNEI. The CDR3 coding sequence is TGTGCCAGCAGTTCCTCGACGGGCAGACAAGAGACCCAGTACTTC. It encodes CASSSSTGRQETQYF.

The V and J genes are TRBV6-6 and TRBJ2-1; 8 bases line up with TRBD1. This CDR3 comprises 15 residues. The germline V gene has CDR1 MNHNY and CDR2 SVGAGI (reference sequence). V was clipped by 4 bases and J by 5 bases; unmatched bases: 7. The CDR3 bases are TGTGCCAGCAGTTCCCGGACAGGGTGGAACAATGAGCAGTTCTTC. Translating gives CASSSRTGWNNEQFF.

The count of this clonotype is one. This sequence joins TRBV12-5 and TRBJ2-3; TRBD2 aligns across 7 bases. Trimming removed 0 bases from V and 5 bases from J; junction bases left unmatched: 11. Germline V gene sequence: CDR1 LGHNT, CDR2 FRNRAP. This CDR3 has 17 residues. The CDR3 loop reads CASGLVSGRGGGDTQYF. CDR3 bases: TGTGCTAGTGGTTTGGTGTCGGGGCGCGGGGGAGGAGATACGCAGTATTTT.

V is TRBV13 and J is TRBJ2-7; the match to TRBD1 covers 7 bases. J lost 0 bases, V lost 3 bases, and 8 bases had no gene match. This CDR3 is built from 16 residues. Germline V gives CDR1 PRHDT, CDR2 FYEKMQ (reference sequence). CDR3 sequence reads: CASSFEGQSSSYEQYF. CDR3 DNA sequence: TGTGCCAGCAGCTTCGAGGGACAGTCGTCCTCCTACGAGCAGTACTTC.

This clonotype was detected a few times. This chain uses TRBV5-1 with TRBJ2-1, with D perhaps matching TRBD1 or TRBD2 (5 bases each). Trimming cost V 1 base and J 3 bases, with 11 bases left between them. Germline V lookup: CDR1 SGHRS, CDR2 YFSETQ. The CDR3 has 15 amino acids. CDR3: CASSLSGTDYNEQFF. CDR3 sequence (DNA): TGCGCCAGCAGCTTGTCCGGGACGGACTACAATGAGCAGTTCTTC.

The genes are TRBV5-1 and TRBJ1-1, with D perhaps matching TRBD1 (5 bases). The CDR3 spans 14 residues. The V end was cut by 2 bases, the J end by 1 base, with 9 bases between. CDR1 SGHRS and CDR2 YFSETQ come from the germline V gene. The DNA of the CDR3 is TGCGCCAGCAGCTTCGGGGCCAGGAACACTGAAGCTTTCTTT. This codes for CASSFGARNTEAFF.

The chain couples TRBV10-3 to TRBJ2-1, with D possibly being TRBD2 (5 bases). The germline V gene has CDR1 ENHRY and CDR2 SYGVKD. The CDR3 is 13 residues long. Trimming pared 7 bases from V and 6 bases from J, leaving 13 bases between. As DNA, the CDR3 is TGTGCCATCATGGCCGGGGTCTTCAATGAGCAGTTCTTC. Translating gives CAIMAGVFNEQFF.

V is TRBV29-1 and J is TRBJ2-3; possible D gene TRBD1, 5 bases. Trimming cost V 4 bases and J 2 bases, with 19 bases left between them. The CDR3 has 16 residues. Germline V gives CDR1 SQVTM, CDR2 ANQGSEA. CDR3 loop: CSVASLEQVLTDTQYF. The CDR3, as DNA: TGCAGCGTTGCTTCTCTTGAACAGGTTCTCACAGATACGCAGTATTTT.

The chain combines TRBV5-6 with TRBJ1-6, with D possibly being TRBD1 (5 bases). Trimming cost V 4 bases and J 9 bases, with 20 bases left between them. The CDR3 is 16 amino acids. Germline values: CDR1 SGHDT, CDR2 YYEEEE. The CDR3 DNA reads TGTGCCAGCAGCCTTTTTGGGGGTGTACTTGGTTCACCCCTCCACTTT. This codes for CASSLFGGVLGSPLHF.

This clonotype was counted only a few times. The CDR3 region is CATSRDQGVAAETQYF. CDR3 nucleotides: TGTGCCACCAGCAGAGATCAGGGCGTAGCGGCGGAGACCCAGTACTTC. This chain links TRBV15 with TRBJ2-5; maybe TRBD2 (6 bases). Germline-derived CDR1 and CDR2 are LNHNV and YYDKDF (reference sequence). The CDR3 spans 16 residues. V dropped 0 bases and J dropped 5 bases, with 16 bases sitting between them.

V and J are TRBV29-1 and TRBJ2-5, with D unclear. The germline gives CDR1 SQVTM, CDR2 ANQGSEA. V lost 4 bases and J lost 1, with 10 bases in between. The CDR3 consists of 13 residues. The CDR3 bases are TGCAGCGTTGTAGGTAGTTCCCAAGAGACCCAGTACTTC. Protein sequence: CSVVGSSQETQYF.

Only a few counts were recorded for this clonotype. The genes are TRBV6-1 and TRBJ2-5; D may be TRBD1 or TRBD2 (6 bases each). The CDR3 totals 13 residues. Germline lookup yields CDR1 MNHNS and CDR2 SASEGT. The ends were cut back, 6 bases at V and 4 bases at J, with 12 bases in the middle. This CDR3 is CASRGGFRETQYF. In DNA form, the CDR3 reads TGTGCCAGCAGGGGGGGCTTCAGAGAGACCCAGTACTTC.

This chain uses TRBV29-1 with TRBJ1-1; weak D call: TRBD1 (6 bases). Per the germline V gene, CDR1 is SQVTM and CDR2 is ANQGSEA. The germline V and J ends were trimmed by 7 bases and 0 bases, with 15 bases remaining between them. The CDR3 loop spans 14 amino acids. In nucleotides, the CDR3 is TGCAGCGCCGGGACACCTACTTTGAACACTGAAGCTTTCTTT. The encoded protein is CSAGTPTLNTEAFF.

J is TRBJ2-4 and V is TRBV28; 9 positions match TRBD1. CDR1 is MDHEN, CDR2 SYDVKM, per germline. J lost 5 bases, V lost 5 bases, and 4 bases had no gene match. The CDR3 has 14 residues. DNA of the CDR3: TGTGCCAGCAGTGTGGGGACAGGGCAAAACATTCAGTACTTC. Protein: CASSVGTGQNIQYF.

The chain has TRBV7-6 and TRBJ2-1; D assignment may be TRBD1 or TRBD2 (5 bases each). V was cut by 5 bases and J by 6 bases, with 23 bases left in between. The CDR3 has 17 amino acids. Germline assignment: CDR1 SGHVS and CDR2 FNYEAQ. As DNA, the CDR3 is TGTGCCAGCAGCCCCCTCCGGGGCGGGCCCTTTGGCAATGAGCAGTTCTTC. Its protein product is CASSPLRGGPFGNEQFF. Using reference TRBV7-6 and TRBJ2-1 for the parts outside the CDR3, the full variable domain is GAGVSQSPRYKVTKRGQDVALRCDPISGHVSLYWYRQALGQGPEFLTYFNYEAQQDKSGLPNDRFSAERPEGSISTLTIQRTEQRDSAMYRCASSPLRGGPFGNEQFFGPGTRLTVL.

This clonotype showed up just a few times. The rearrangement joins TRBV4-3 to TRBJ1-5; D remains ambiguous. The germline V gene has CDR1 LGHNA and CDR2 YSLEER. V gave up 4 bases and J gave up 5 bases, with 12 bases separating them. This CDR3 region has 14 residues. The CDR3 bases are TGCGCCAGCAGCCGTGGACGGAAGGATCAGCCCCAGCATTTT. Its translation is CASSRGRKDQPQHF.

In its sample, this clonotype was seen once. The V gene is TRBV10-3, the J gene TRBJ2-1; weak D call: TRBD1 (6 bases). The V end was cut by 3 bases, the J end by 7 bases, with 13 bases between. Germline loops: CDR1 ENHRY, CDR2 SYGVKD. This CDR3 has 14 residues. The CDR3 region is CAISEWGPGNEQFF. For the CDR3, the DNA is TGTGCCATCAGTGAATGGGGGCCGGGTAATGAGCAGTTCTTC.

This clonotype was seen more than once but under ten times. The V call is TRBV5-1, the J call TRBJ2-5, with TRBD1 identical over 8 bases. This CDR3 comprises 15 residues. The V gene end was trimmed by 1 base and the J gene end by 7 bases; junction bases not matched to a gene: 9. CDR1 is SGHRS, CDR2 YFSETQ, per germline. For the CDR3, the DNA is TGCGCCAGCAGCTTGCGCCAGGGGGCGAGTGGGACCCAGTACTTC. Translation: CASSLRQGASGTQYF.

This sequence joins TRBV20-1 and TRBJ2-5; unclear D gene. V was cut by 0 bases and J by 12 bases, with 8 bases left in between. Per the germline V gene, CDR1 is DFQATT and CDR2 is SNEGSKA (reference sequence). The CDR3 runs 10 residues. This chain's CDR3 is CSARDTLEYF. The CDR3 DNA follows: TGCAGTGCTAGAGATACCTTGGAGTACTTC.